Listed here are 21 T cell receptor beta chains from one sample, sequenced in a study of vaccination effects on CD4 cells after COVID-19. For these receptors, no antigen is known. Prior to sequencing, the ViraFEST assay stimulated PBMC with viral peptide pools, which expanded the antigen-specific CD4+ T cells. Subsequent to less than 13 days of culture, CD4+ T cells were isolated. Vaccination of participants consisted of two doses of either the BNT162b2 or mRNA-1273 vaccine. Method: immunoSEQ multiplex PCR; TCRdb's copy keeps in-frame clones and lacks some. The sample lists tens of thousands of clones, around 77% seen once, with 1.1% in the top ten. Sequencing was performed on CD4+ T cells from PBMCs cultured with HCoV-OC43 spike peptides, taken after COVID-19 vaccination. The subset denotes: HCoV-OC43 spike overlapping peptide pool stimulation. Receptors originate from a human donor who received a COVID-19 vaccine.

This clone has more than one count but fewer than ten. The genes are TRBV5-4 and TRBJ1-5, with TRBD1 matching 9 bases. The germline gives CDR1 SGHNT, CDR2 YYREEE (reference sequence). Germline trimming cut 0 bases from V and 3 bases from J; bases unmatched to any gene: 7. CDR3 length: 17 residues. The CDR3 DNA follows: TGTGCCAGCAGCTTGGGGACCGGGACAGGGATCAATCAGCCCCAGCATTTT. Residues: CASSLGTGTGINQPQHF.

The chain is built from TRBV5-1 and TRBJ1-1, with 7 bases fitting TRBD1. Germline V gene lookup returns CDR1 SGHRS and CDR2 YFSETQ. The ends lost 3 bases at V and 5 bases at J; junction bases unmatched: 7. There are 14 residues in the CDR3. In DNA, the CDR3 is TGCGCCAGCAGCTCAGGGGGTGGCTCGACTGAAGCTTTCTTT. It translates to CASSSGGGSTEAFF.

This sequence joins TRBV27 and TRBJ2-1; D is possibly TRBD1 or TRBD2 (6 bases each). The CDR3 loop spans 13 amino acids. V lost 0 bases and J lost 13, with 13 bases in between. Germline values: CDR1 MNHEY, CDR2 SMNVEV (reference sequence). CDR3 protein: CASSLSRDTSQFF. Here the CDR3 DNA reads TGTGCCAGCAGTTTATCGCGGGACACATCTCAGTTCTTC.

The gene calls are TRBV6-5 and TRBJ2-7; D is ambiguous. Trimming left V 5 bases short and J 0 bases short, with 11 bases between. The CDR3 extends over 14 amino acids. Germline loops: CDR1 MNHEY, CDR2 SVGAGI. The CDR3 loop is CASSRTASSYEQYV. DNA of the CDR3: TGTGCCAGCAGTCGGACGGCGAGCTCCTACGAGCAGTACGTC.

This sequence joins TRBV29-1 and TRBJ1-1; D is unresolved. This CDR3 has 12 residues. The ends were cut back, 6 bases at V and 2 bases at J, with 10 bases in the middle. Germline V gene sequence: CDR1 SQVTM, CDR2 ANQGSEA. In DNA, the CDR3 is TGCAGCGTGGTTGGAAGAAACACTGAAGCTTTCTTT. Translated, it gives CSVVGRNTEAFF.

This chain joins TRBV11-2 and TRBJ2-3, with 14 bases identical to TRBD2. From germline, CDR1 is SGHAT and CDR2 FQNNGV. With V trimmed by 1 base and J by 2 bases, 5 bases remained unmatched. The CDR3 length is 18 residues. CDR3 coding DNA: TGTGCCAGCAGCTTAGTAGGACTAGCGGGGGGCAACACAGATACGCAGTATTTT. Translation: CASSLVGLAGGNTDTQYF. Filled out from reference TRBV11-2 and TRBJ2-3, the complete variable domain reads EAGVAQSPRYKIIEKRQSVAFWCNPISGHATLYWYQQILGQGPKLLIQFQNNGVVDDSQLPKDRFSAERLKGVDSTLKIQPAKLEDSAVYLCASSLVGLAGGNTDTQYFGPGTRLTVL.

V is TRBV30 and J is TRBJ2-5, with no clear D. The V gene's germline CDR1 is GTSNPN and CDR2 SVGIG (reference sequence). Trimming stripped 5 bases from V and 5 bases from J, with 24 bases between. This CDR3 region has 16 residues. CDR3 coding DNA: TGTGCCTGGTCCCCGATCACCGGGCGTCCGTTTGAGACCCAGTACTTC. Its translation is CAWSPITGRPFETQYF. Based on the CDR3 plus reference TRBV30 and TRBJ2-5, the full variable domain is SQTIHQWPATLVQPVGSPLSLECTVEGTSNPNLYWYRQAAGRGLQLLFYSVGIGQISSEVPQNLSASRPQDRQFILSSKKLLLSDSGFYLCAWSPITGRPFETQYFGPGTRLLVL.

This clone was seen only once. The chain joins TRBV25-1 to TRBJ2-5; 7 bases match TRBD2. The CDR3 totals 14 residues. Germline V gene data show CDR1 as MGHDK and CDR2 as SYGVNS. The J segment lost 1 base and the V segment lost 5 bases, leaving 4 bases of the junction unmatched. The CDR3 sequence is CASSPTGGQETQYF. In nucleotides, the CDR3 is TGTGCCAGCAGTCCCACGGGGGGCCAAGAGACCCAGTACTTC.

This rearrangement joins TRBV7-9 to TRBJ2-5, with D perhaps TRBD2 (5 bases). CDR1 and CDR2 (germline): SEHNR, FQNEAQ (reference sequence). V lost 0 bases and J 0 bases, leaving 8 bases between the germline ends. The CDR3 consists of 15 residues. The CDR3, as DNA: TGTGCCAGCAGCTTAGCGCTGAGGGACCAAGAGACCCAGTACTTC. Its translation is CASSLALRDQETQYF.

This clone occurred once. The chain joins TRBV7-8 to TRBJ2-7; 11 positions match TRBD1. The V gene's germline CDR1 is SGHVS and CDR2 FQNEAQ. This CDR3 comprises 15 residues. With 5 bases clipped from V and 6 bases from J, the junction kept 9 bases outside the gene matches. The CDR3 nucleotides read TGTGCCAGCAGCCAGTCGGGGACAGGGGGAGTCGAGCAGTACGTC. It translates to CASSQSGTGGVEQYV.

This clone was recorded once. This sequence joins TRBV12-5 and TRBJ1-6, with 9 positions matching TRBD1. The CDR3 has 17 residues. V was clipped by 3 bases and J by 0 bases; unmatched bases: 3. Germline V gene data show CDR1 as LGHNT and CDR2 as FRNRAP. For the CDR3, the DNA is TGTGCTAGTGGTTTAGGACAGGGGAGCTCCTATAATTCACCCCTCCACTTT. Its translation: CASGLGQGSSYNSPLHF.

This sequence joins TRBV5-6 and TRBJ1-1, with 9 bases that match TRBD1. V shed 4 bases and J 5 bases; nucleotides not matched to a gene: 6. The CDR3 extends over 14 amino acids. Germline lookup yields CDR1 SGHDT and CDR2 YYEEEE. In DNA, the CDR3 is TGTGCCAGCAGCCCCCGGGACAGGGAAACTGAAGCTTTCTTT. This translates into CASSPRDRETEAFF.

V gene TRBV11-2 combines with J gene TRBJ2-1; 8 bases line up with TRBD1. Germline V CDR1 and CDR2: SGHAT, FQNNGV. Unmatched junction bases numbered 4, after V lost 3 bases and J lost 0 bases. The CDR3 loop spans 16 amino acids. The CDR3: CASSLRTGSSYNEQFF. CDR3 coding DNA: TGTGCCAGCAGCTTGCGGACAGGGAGCTCCTACAATGAGCAGTTCTTC.

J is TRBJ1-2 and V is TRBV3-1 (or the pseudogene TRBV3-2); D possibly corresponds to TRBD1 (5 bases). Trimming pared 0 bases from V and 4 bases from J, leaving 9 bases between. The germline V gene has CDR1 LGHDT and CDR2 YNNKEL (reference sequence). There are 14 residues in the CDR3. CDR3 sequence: CASSQDVTAYGYTF. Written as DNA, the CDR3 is TGTGCCAGCAGCCAAGATGTGACAGCCTATGGCTACACCTTC.

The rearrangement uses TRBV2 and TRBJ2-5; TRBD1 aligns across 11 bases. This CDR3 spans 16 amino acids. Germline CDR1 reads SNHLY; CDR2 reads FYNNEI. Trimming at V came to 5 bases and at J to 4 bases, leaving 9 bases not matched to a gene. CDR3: CASSQGQGGMRETQYF. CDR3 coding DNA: TGTGCCAGCAGTCAGGGACAGGGGGGGATGAGAGAGACCCAGTACTTC.

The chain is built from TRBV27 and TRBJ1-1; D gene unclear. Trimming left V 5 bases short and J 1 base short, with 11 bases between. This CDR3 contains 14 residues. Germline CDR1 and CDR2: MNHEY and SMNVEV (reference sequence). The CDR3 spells CASSLLEGNTEAFF. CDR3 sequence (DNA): TGTGCCAGCAGTCTACTCGAGGGGAACACTGAAGCTTTCTTT.

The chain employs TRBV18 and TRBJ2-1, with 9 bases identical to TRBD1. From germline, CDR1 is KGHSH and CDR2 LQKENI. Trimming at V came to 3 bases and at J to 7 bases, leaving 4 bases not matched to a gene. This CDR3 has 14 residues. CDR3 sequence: CASSPRDRANEQFF. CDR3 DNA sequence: TGTGCCAGCTCACCGCGGGACAGGGCTAATGAGCAGTTCTTC.

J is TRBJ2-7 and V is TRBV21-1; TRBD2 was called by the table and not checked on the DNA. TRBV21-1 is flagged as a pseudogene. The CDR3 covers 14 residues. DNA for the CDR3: TGTGCCAGCAGCAAAGGGGATTCGAGGGTCGAGCAGTACGTC. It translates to CASSKGDSRVEQYV.

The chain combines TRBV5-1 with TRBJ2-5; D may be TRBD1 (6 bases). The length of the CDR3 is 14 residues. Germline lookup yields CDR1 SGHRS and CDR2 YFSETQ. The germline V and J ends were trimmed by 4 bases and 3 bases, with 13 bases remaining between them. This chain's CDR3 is CASSLQGQEETQYF. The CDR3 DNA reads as TGCGCCAGCAGCCTCCAGGGACAAGAAGAGACCCAGTACTTC.

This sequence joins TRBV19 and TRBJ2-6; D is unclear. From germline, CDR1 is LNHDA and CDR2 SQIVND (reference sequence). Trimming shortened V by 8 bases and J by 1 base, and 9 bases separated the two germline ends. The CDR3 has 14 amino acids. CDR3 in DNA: TGTGCCAGTCGACACCTTTCTGGGGCCAACGTCCTGACTTTC. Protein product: CASRHLSGANVLTF.

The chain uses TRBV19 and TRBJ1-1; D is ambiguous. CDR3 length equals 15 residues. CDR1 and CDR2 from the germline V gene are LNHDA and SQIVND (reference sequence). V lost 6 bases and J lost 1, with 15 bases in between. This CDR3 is CASSSPGGWNTEAFF. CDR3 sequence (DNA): TGTGCCAGTAGCTCCCCAGGAGGGTGGAACACTGAAGCTTTCTTT.